The 7 T cell receptor beta chains given below trace back to one sample, sequenced in a study of T cells after yellow fever vaccination. Using its own MiXCR run on the 5' RACE reads, TCRdb lists one record per CDR3 protein. The table shows approximately 300,000 distinct CDR3 sequences, with roughly 10% occurring only once. Sequenced here: CD4+ T cells sorted from PBMCs, sampled 45 days after the yellow fever booster vaccination. Receptors were obtained from a man between 18 and 29 years old who received the YFV17D yellow fever vaccine.

This clonotype has a count of ten or more. The rearrangement links TRBV7-2 to TRBJ2-1, with 8 bases lining up with TRBD2. This CDR3 comprises 11 residues. CDR1 is SGHTA, CDR2 FQGNSA, per germline. Unmatched junction bases numbered 3, after V lost 7 bases and J lost 10 bases. The CDR3 coding sequence is TGTGCCAGCACCGCGGGGGGCGAGCAGTTCTTC. It yields the protein CASTAGGEQFF.

This clonotype has at least ten counts. The rearrangement joins TRBV19 to TRBJ1-1; D remains ambiguous. The CDR3 has 18 amino acids. V was trimmed by 6 bases and J by 4 bases, leaving 27 bases between them. Per germline, CDR1 LNHDA and CDR2 SQIVND (reference sequence). The CDR3 reads CASRRAANPLNSGTEAFF. CDR3 DNA sequence: TGTGCCAGTAGAAGGGCAGCCAACCCTTTGAACTCGGGCACTGAAGCTTTCTTT.

This clonotype was seen more than once but under ten times. The chain is built from TRBV4-1 and TRBJ1-1, with D perhaps TRBD1 (5 bases). CDR1 and CDR2 from the germline V gene are MGHRA and YSYEKL. The V gene lost 4 bases and the J gene lost 1 base, with 16 bases spanning the gap. The CDR3 is 16 residues long. The CDR3 is CASSPRGGTSNTEAFF. In DNA form, the CDR3 reads TGCGCCAGCAGCCCTCGGGGGGGAACGTCGAACACTGAAGCTTTCTTT.

In its sample, this clonotype was seen a few times. The chain carries TRBV27 and TRBJ1-6, with a tentative D call TRBD1 (5 bases). The CDR3 contains 14 residues. CDR1 is MNHEY, CDR2 SMNVEV, per germline (reference sequence). Trimming shortened V by 6 bases and J by 16 bases, and 22 bases separated the two germline ends. CDR3: CASSPPDQGWGLHF. Here the CDR3 DNA reads TGTGCCAGCAGCCCCCCGGACCAGGGTTGGGGACTCCACTTT.

The gene calls are TRBV18 and TRBJ1-2; no clear D gene. This CDR3 contains 15 residues. Looked up from germline, CDR1 is KGHSH and CDR2 is LQKENI. The V end lost 2 bases, the J end lost 0 bases, and 10 bases lay between the germline ends. The CDR3 spells CASSPRLPANYGYTF. The CDR3 DNA sequence: TGTGCCAGCTCACCAAGGTTGCCAGCTAACTATGGCTACACCTTC.

V is TRBV28 and J is TRBJ2-7, with D uncertain. CDR3 length: 14 residues. Deletions cut 4 bases from V and 0 bases from J, with 10 bases between. Germline V lookup: CDR1 MDHEN, CDR2 SYDVKM. CDR3 amino acids: CASSSLERSYEQYV. Written as DNA, the CDR3 is TGTGCCAGCAGTTCCCTAGAGCGCTCCTACGAGCAGTACGTC.

The sample holds a few counts of this clonotype. The chain is built from TRBV12-3 or TRBV12-4 and TRBJ1-2; D is ambiguous. V lost 2 bases and J 7 bases, leaving 17 bases between the germline ends. This CDR3 is built from 15 residues. This CDR3 reads CASSLLLSGRGGYTF. The CDR3 DNA sequence: TGTGCCAGCAGTTTATTACTGTCAGGCCGGGGTGGCTACACCTTC.